These 31 T cell receptor beta chains were sequenced from one sample in a study of breast tumors, draining lymph nodes, adjacent tissues. The lymph nodes were axillary draining lymph nodes from breast cancer patients. In TCRdb, the multiplex PCR reads were re-called with MiXCR into one record per CDR3 protein. The sample has over 250,000 distinct CDR3 sequences; 30% are singletons. The sequencing input was axillary lymph node tissue. The receptors were gathered from a female donor with breast cancer. Some clones in this sample may be carry-over from other donors' samples.

There are many counts of this clonotype. The rearrangement links TRBV12-3 or TRBV12-4 to TRBJ1-5; 7 bases align to TRBD1. The CDR3 runs 13 residues. The V segment lost 6 bases and the J segment 6 bases; nucleotides outside the gene matches: 5. CDR3 sequence: CASRGDSSQPQHF. The CDR3 nucleotides read TGTGCCAGCAGGGGGGACAGTTCTCAGCCCCAGCATTTT.

This chain links TRBV6-2 or TRBV6-3 with TRBJ1-2; D gene uncertain. Trimming shortened V by 6 bases and J by 4 bases, and 18 bases separated the two germline ends. The CDR3 covers 15 residues. Germline V lookup: CDR1 MNHEY, CDR2 SVGEGT. DNA for the CDR3: TGTGCCAGCAGCAAATCCGGACGGTCCCTCTATGGCTACACCTTC. It specifies CASSKSGRSLYGYTF.

V and J are TRBV6-2 or TRBV6-3 and TRBJ2-2; D is unclear. Trimming stripped 5 bases from V and 5 bases from J, with 6 bases between. The CDR3 is made up of 12 amino acids. Germline V gene data show CDR1 as MNHEY and CDR2 as SVGEGT. In DNA form, the CDR3 reads TGTGCCAGCAGTGTTTATACCGGGGAGCTGTTTTTT. This encodes CASSVYTGELFF.

In the case of this clonotype: A much bigger clone sits one base away, suggesting this may be a read error. The rearrangement joins TRBV12-3 or TRBV12-4 to TRBJ2-3, with TRBD1 as a possible D gene (5 bases). The CDR3 loop spans 12 amino acids. The CDR3 sequence: CASGLVGQGQYF. The CDR3, as DNA: TGTGCCAGCGGTTTAGTGGGCCAGGGGCAGTATTTT.

V gene TRBV6-2 or TRBV6-3 combines with J gene TRBJ2-1; 7 bases line up with TRBD1. The CDR3 has 15 residues. Germline-derived CDR1 and CDR2 are MNHEY and SVGEGT. The ends lost 5 bases at V and 6 bases at J; junction bases unmatched: 10. CDR3: CASSTFDRVPNEQFF. The CDR3 DNA sequence: TGTGCCAGCAGTACTTTCGACAGGGTCCCCAATGAGCAGTTCTTC.

In its sample, this clonotype was seen many times. V gene TRBV7-9 combines with J gene TRBJ1-6, with D unclear. V shed 1 base and J shed 7 bases, with 2 bases lying between them. Germline CDR1 is SEHNR and CDR2 is FQNEAQ (reference sequence). This CDR3 spans 12 amino acids. This chain's CDR3 is CASSLGNSPLHF. The CDR3, as DNA: TGTGCCAGCAGCTTAGGGAATTCACCCCTCCACTTT.

This clonotype was seen repeatedly, ten times or more. The gene calls are TRBV10-3 and TRBJ2-7; 10 bases are a match to TRBD1. Germline V gene lookup returns CDR1 ENHRY and CDR2 SYGVKD. V shed 1 base and J 5 bases; nucleotides not matched to a gene: 5. The CDR3 has 15 residues. The CDR3 here is CAISEFDRGRNEQYF. For the CDR3, the DNA is TGTGCCATCAGTGAGTTCGACAGGGGGCGCAACGAGCAGTACTTC.

This clonotype was seen ten or more times. The J gene is TRBJ2-1, the V gene TRBV24-1, with 8 bases aligning to TRBD2. The CDR3 covers 16 residues. J gave up 1 base and V 8 bases, and 9 bases lay outside the gene matches. Per germline, CDR1 KGHDR and CDR2 SFDVKD. The CDR3 here is CATTAAGVLSYNEQFF. The CDR3, as DNA: TGTGCCACCACTGCAGCGGGAGTGTTATCCTACAATGAGCAGTTCTTC.

A few counts support this clonotype. A clone one base away is much larger, so this may be a read error. The genes are TRBV12-3 or TRBV12-4 and TRBJ1-5; D gene unclear. V lost 8 bases and J 10 bases, leaving 6 bases between the germline ends. This CDR3 is 9 amino acids long. The CDR3 DNA reads TGTGCCAGCGGTCACCCCCAGCATTTT. Protein sequence: CASGHPQHF.

This chain links TRBV19 with TRBJ2-7; D gene unclear. The CDR3 runs 14 residues. Germline CDR1 is LNHDA and CDR2 is SQIVND (reference sequence). V shed 3 bases and J shed 0 bases, with 9 bases lying between them. Here the CDR3 reads CASSIARDSYEQYF. For the CDR3, the DNA is TGTGCCAGTAGTATTGCAAGGGACTCCTACGAGCAGTACTTC.

This rearrangement joins TRBV27 to TRBJ2-3; the match to TRBD1 covers 9 bases. From germline, CDR1 is MNHEY and CDR2 SMNVEV (reference sequence). With V trimmed by 5 bases and J by 4 bases, 7 bases remained unmatched. This CDR3 is built from 15 residues. The CDR3: CASSPGQGLADTQYF. CDR3 in DNA: TGTGCCAGCAGTCCGGGACAGGGTCTCGCAGATACGCAGTATTTT.

This clonotype was recorded many times. The rearrangement links TRBV12-3 or TRBV12-4 to TRBJ1-3; TRBD1 is a possible D gene (6 bases). The CDR3 length is 16 residues. Trimming stripped 8 bases from V and 4 bases from J, with 21 bases between. CDR3 loop: CASDTKGGGRGNTIYF. CDR3 DNA sequence: TGTGCCAGCGATACTAAAGGGGGAGGGCGAGGAAACACCATATATTTT.

This clonotype turned up a few times. Being one base from a much bigger clone, this may be a read error. The V and J genes are TRBV20-1 and TRBJ2-7, with TRBD2 identical over 10 bases. The CDR3 contains 14 residues. V gave up 5 bases and J gave up 6 bases; unmatched junction bases: 10. The germline V gene has CDR1 DFQATT and CDR2 SNEGSKA (reference sequence). As DNA, the CDR3 is TGCAGTGCTTCTTATAGCGGGAGGTTCTCCGAGCAGTACTTC. Residues: CSASYSGRFSEQYF.

In its sample, this clonotype was seen many times. This rearrangement joins TRBV12-3 or TRBV12-4 to TRBJ2-7; 13 positions match TRBD2. V gave up 6 bases and J gave up 2 bases; unmatched junction bases: 4. The CDR3 length is 15 residues. CDR3 DNA: TGTGCCAGCAGCACCGGGACTAGCGGGACCTACGAGCAGTACTTC. Amino acids: CASSTGTSGTYEQYF.

This clonotype was seen at least ten times. The chain is built from TRBV7-2 and TRBJ2-3; no clear D. The CDR3 has 16 amino acids. CDR1 and CDR2 from the germline V gene are SGHTA and FQGNSA. Trimming shortened V by 1 base and J by 6 bases, and 17 bases separated the two germline ends. In DNA form, the CDR3 reads TGTGCCAGCAGCTTAGATCGTAGCAAGGGAACGGATACGCAGTATTTT. Protein sequence: CASSLDRSKGTDTQYF.

This clonotype has a count of ten or more. This chain connects TRBV25-1 to TRBJ1-2; D call uncertain. This CDR3 is 13 amino acids long. Between the trimmed V and J ends, which lost 6 bases and 8 bases, there was a span of 16 bases. From germline, CDR1 is MGHDK and CDR2 SYGVNS. The CDR3 nucleotides read TGTGCCAGCAGCGAAGGAATTAGCTGGGGCTACACCTTC. As protein: CASSEGISWGYTF.

This clonotype has at least ten counts. The gene calls are TRBV7-3 and TRBJ2-3; 8 bases agree with TRBD2. With V trimmed by 4 bases and J by 3 bases, 3 bases remained unmatched. CDR1 is SGHTA and CDR2 is FQGTGA in the germline V gene. This CDR3 is built from 14 residues. Written as DNA, the CDR3 is TGTGCCAGCAGCTCAGCGGGAGAGACAGATACGCAGTATTTT. This translates into CASSSAGETDTQYF.

This clonotype has at least ten counts. J is TRBJ2-7 and V is TRBV7-6, with a weak D call TRBD1 (6 bases). CDR1 SGHVS and CDR2 FNYEAQ come from the germline V gene. This CDR3 contains 14 residues. V lost 1 base and J lost 9, with 16 bases in between. In nucleotides, the CDR3 is TGTGCCAGCAGCTTAGAGCCGGGACAAGGGGTGCAGTACTTC. Translation: CASSLEPGQGVQYF. Full variable domain (remainder filled in from reference TRBV7-6 and TRBJ2-7): GAGVSQSPRYKVTKRGQDVALRCDPISGHVSLYWYRQALGQGPEFLTYFNYEAQQDKSGLPNDRFSAERPEGSISTLTIQRTEQRDSAMYRCASSLEPGQGVQYFGPGTRLTVT.

This clonotype was found many times. V and J are TRBV19 and TRBJ2-3; D unresolved. This CDR3 region has 16 residues. V dropped 1 base and J dropped 2 bases, with 13 bases sitting between them. Germline V gene sequence: CDR1 LNHDA, CDR2 SQIVND (reference sequence). This CDR3 is CASSIVILASTDTQYF. CDR3 DNA sequence: TGTGCCAGTAGTATAGTCATTCTCGCATCCACAGATACGCAGTATTTT.

This clonotype was seen ten or more times. DNA for the CDR3: TGCAGCGTTGAAGGGTGGGGGGTGCGCCGATCCTACGAGCAGTACTTC. As protein: CSVEGWGVRRSYEQYF. The genes are TRBV29-1 and TRBJ2-7; a possible D gene is TRBD2 (6 bases). CDR1 is SQVTM and CDR2 is ANQGSEA in the germline V gene. The CDR3 covers 16 residues. The germline V and J ends were trimmed by 1 base and 1 base, with 17 bases remaining between them.

The chain uses TRBV28 and TRBJ2-7; TRBD2 aligns across 7 bases. Per the germline V gene, CDR1 is MDHEN and CDR2 is SYDVKM. This CDR3 is built from 15 residues. The V and J ends lost 3 bases and 2 bases, in that order; junction bases with no gene match: 7. This CDR3 reads CASSLGGSPTYEQYF. The CDR3, as DNA: TGTGCCAGCAGTTTGGGCGGGAGCCCTACCTACGAGCAGTACTTC.

This clonotype was counted at least ten times. The chain couples TRBV19 to TRBJ1-5, with TRBD1 identical over 8 bases. Germline V CDR1 and CDR2: LNHDA, SQIVND (reference sequence). The CDR3 runs 15 residues. V shed 5 bases, J shed 5 bases, and the junction held 8 bases outside the gene matches. CDR3 nucleotide sequence: TGTGCCAGTAGTGCGCGACAGGGGTTCGATCAGCCCCAGCATTTT. It codes for CASSARQGFDQPQHF.

This clonotype occurred many times. The rearrangement joins TRBV7-2 to TRBJ2-3; 9 bases line up with TRBD1. J gave up 0 bases and V 4 bases, and 5 bases lay outside the gene matches. This CDR3 spans 16 amino acids. CDR1 and CDR2 (germline): SGHTA, FQGNSA. This CDR3 reads CASSSQGAPSTDTQYF. The CDR3 nucleotides are TGTGCCAGCAGCTCACAGGGGGCACCTAGCACAGATACGCAGTATTTT. Filled out from reference TRBV7-2 and TRBJ2-3, the complete variable domain reads GAGVSQSPSNKVTEKGKDVELRCDPISGHTALYWYRQSLGQGLEFLIYFQGNSAPDKSGLPSDRFSAERTGGSVSTLTIQRTQQEDSAVYLCASSSQGAPSTDTQYFGPGTRLTVL.

With respect to this clonotype: No conserved phenylalanine or tryptophan is present at the end of the CDR3, so a read error is the likely explanation. The chain employs TRBV7-9 and TRBJ1-2, with 9 bases that match TRBD1. The CDR3 totals 13 residues. CDR1 is SEHNR, CDR2 FQNEAQ, per germline (reference sequence). V was clipped by 5 bases and J by 6 bases; unmatched bases: 4. CDR3 in DNA: TGTGCCAGCAGCAATGGGACAGGGCATGGCTACACCCTC. This translates into CASSNGTGHGYTL.

Of note for this clonotype: A clone one base away is much larger, so this may be a read error. The rearrangement joins TRBV13 to TRBJ2-2; D remains ambiguous. This CDR3 spans 13 amino acids. Germline assignment: CDR1 PRHDT and CDR2 FYEKMQ (reference sequence). V was clipped by 2 bases and J by 6 bases, with 7 bases between them. This CDR3 reads CASSLRFPGELFF. The CDR3 region has the DNA TGTGCCAGCAGCTTACGTTTCCCCGGGGAGCTGTTTTTT. Combining the CDR3 with reference TRBV13 and TRBJ2-2 gives the whole variable domain AAGVIQSPRHLIKEKRETATLKCYPIPRHDTVYWYQQGPGQDPQFLISFYEKMQSDKGSIPDRFSAQQFSDYHSELNMSSLELGDSALYFCASSLRFPGELFFGEGSRLTVL.

This clonotype was counted ten times or more. The rearrangement joins TRBV19 to TRBJ1-4; a possible D gene is TRBD1 (5 bases). This CDR3 region has 17 residues. Germline V CDR1 and CDR2: LNHDA, SQIVND (reference sequence). Trimming took off 5 bases at V and 8 bases at J, with 24 bases between the two ends. In DNA form, the CDR3 reads TGTGCCAGTAGTGGCACACGGACCAGGGATGTCCGGGAAAAACTGTTTTTT. Protein sequence: CASSGTRTRDVREKLFF.

The gene calls are TRBV5-1 and TRBJ1-3; D not resolved. The CDR3 loop spans 14 amino acids. From germline, CDR1 is SGHRS and CDR2 YFSETQ. Trimming stripped 3 bases from V and 4 bases from J, with 11 bases between. CDR3 protein: CASSSDTAGNTIYF. The CDR3 nucleotides read TGCGCCAGCAGCTCAGATACAGCCGGAAACACCATATATTTT.

This clonotype has a handful of counts. J is TRBJ1-1 and V is TRBV19; D unclear. The CDR3 consists of 11 residues. V was trimmed by 11 bases and J by 0 bases, leaving 7 bases between them. CDR1 and CDR2 (germline): LNHDA, SQIVND (reference sequence). The CDR3 reads CACILNTEAFF. In DNA form, the CDR3 reads TGTGCCTGTATCCTGAACACTGAAGCTTTCTTT.

This clonotype was observed many times. This chain connects TRBV19 to TRBJ1-2, with D unclear. Deletions cut 1 base from V and 7 bases from J, with 7 bases between. Germline V gene sequence: CDR1 LNHDA, CDR2 SQIVND (reference sequence). This CDR3 has 12 amino acids. As DNA, the CDR3 is TGTGCCAGTAGTATAGCGAGTAGTGGCTACACCTTC. As protein: CASSIASSGYTF.

This clonotype has a count of ten or more. CDR3 region: CASSERLQGGVQYF. CDR3 coding DNA: TGTGCCAGCAGTGAAAGGCTGCAGGGTGGTGTTCAGTACTTC. V and J are TRBV25-1 and TRBJ2-4; possible D gene TRBD1, 5 bases. The V and J ends lost 2 bases and 11 bases respectively, with 16 bases between them. Germline-derived CDR1 and CDR2 are MGHDK and SYGVNS. CDR3 length: 14 residues.

Concerning this clonotype itself: Being one base from a much bigger clone, this may be a read error. The chain recombines TRBV13 with TRBJ2-7, with 11 bases that match TRBD2. The CDR3 has 15 amino acids. Germline CDR1 and CDR2: PRHDT and FYEKMQ (reference sequence). The V segment lost 5 bases and the J segment 7 bases; nucleotides outside the gene matches: 10. The CDR3 sequence: CASSRRLAGFKEQYF. Here the CDR3 DNA reads TGTGCCAGCAGCCGACGACTAGCGGGATTTAAAGAGCAGTACTTC.